The entry that follows covers one T cell receptor beta chain sequence. The antigen is not known. The record originates from a study of cytomegalovirus exposure and HLA in healthy donors. Study at large: The 120 or so validation repertoires used the same platform as the roughly 610 first-cohort repertoires, a later analysis reported.

CDR1 is SGDLS, CDR2 YYNGEE, per germline. Trimming stripped 6 bases from V and 8 bases from J, with 11 bases between. CDR3 size: 12 residues. Findings and limits, study-wide: Some TCR beta chains (164 of them) were listed as cytomegalovirus-associated.

Libraries were prepared by immunoSEQ multiplex PCR; TCRdb keeps only in-frame clonotypes and omits some of them. In the table there are some 250,000 clones, 90% of which are singletons. Specimen: PBMCs. The rearrangement joins TRBV9 to TRBJ2-2; D uncertain. The source of this sequence is a woman in her thirties in good health and CMV-seronegative. CDR3 bases: TGTGCCAGCAATCTGGGTTCAGGGGAGCTGTTTTTT. Protein product: CASNLGSGELFF.